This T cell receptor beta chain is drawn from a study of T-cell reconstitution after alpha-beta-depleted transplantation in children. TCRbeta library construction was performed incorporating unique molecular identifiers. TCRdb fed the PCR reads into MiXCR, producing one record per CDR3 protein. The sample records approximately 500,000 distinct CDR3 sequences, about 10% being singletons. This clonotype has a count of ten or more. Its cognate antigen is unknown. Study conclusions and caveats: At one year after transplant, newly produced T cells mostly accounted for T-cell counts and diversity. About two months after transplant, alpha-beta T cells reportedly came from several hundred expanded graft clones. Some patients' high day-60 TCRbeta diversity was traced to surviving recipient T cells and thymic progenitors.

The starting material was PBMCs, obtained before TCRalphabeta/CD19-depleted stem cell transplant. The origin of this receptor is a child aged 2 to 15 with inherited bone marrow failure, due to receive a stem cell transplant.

The CDR3 sequence is CSALQGLAGWTGELFF. The CDR3 nucleotides read TGCAGTGCATTACAGGGACTAGCGGGATGGACCGGGGAGCTGTTTTTT. J is TRBJ2-2 and V is TRBV20-1; 13 nucleotides match TRBD2. CDR1 is DFQATT and CDR2 is SNEGSKA in the germline V gene (reference sequence). The length of the CDR3 is 16 residues. J gave up 5 bases and V 6 bases, and 9 bases lay outside the gene matches.